This T cell receptor beta chain was captured by sequencing in a study of shared T cell receptors in the human thymus. The protocol was immunoSEQ multiplex PCR, while the TCRdb copy is restricted to in-frame clones and leaves out a portion. The table has 650,000 to 950,000 clones, 80% to 90% seen once. The CDR3 contains 14 residues. Germline V lookup: CDR1 LNHDA, CDR2 SQIVND (reference sequence). V gave up 4 bases and J gave up 5 bases; unmatched junction bases: 5. This same sample was also part of a study on human thymus T cells. This second report adds: Donation came from healthy Finnish infants having corrective surgery for congenital heart defects. The source of the thymus tissue was resections taken during corrective heart surgery. Thymic and blood repertoires seemed to favor certain V and J genes. Related research found strongly overlapping thymic repertoires in unrelated individuals.

Sequenced sample: thymocytes. The rearrangement links TRBV19 to TRBJ1-5, with 7 bases identical to TRBD1. The sequence derives from a girl in the first two years of life with a congenital heart defect. The CDR3 region is CASSTVQGDQPQHF. The DNA of the CDR3 is TGTGCCAGTAGTACCGTCCAGGGGGATCAGCCCCAGCATTTT.